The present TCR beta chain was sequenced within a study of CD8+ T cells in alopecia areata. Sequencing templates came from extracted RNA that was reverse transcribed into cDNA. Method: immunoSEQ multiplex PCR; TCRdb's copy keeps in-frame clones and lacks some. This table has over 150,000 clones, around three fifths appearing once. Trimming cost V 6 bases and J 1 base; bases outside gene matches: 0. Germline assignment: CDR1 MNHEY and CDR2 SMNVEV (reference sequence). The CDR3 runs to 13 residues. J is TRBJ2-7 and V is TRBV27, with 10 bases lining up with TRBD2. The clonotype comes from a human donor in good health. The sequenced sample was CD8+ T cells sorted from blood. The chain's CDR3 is CASRLAGSYEQYF. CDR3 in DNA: TGTGCCAGCAGACTAGCGGGGTCCTACGAGCAGTACTTC.